This TCR beta chain was profiled in a study of blood T cells in healthy people across ages. The use of a sample-barcoded 5' primer and a J-beta primer mix characterized a second PCR of 7 to 11 cycles. TCRdb processed the 5' RACE reads anew with MiXCR; each CDR3 protein has one entry. The table has approximately 1.5 million distinct CDR3 sequences, roughly 32% seen once. This clonotype was counted ten times or more. In germline, CDR1 is MGHRA, CDR2 YSYEKL. J was trimmed by 3 bases and V by 3 bases; bases with no gene match: 1. CDR3 size: 13 residues. This TCR derives from a woman between 25 and 40 years old in good health. The V and J genes are TRBV4-1 and TRBJ1-2, with 7 positions matching TRBD1. The sample comprised blood. The DNA for the CDR3 is TGCGCCAGCAGCCACGGACAGGACTATGGCTACACCTTC. Amino acids: CASSHGQDYGYTF.